Sequencing of this TCR beta chain was carried out in a study of cytomegalovirus exposure and HLA in healthy donors. The CDR3 consists of 13 residues. Germline CDR1 and CDR2: MDHEN and SYDVKM. Trimming took off 6 bases at V and 8 bases at J, with 13 bases between the two ends. Study outcomes and limitations: For TCR beta chains, V- and J-gene trimming was later linked to a missense DCLRE1C variant. Rare TCR sequences predominated, though certain public TCRs were found in many donors.

With respect to this clone: Its antigen remains unidentified.

The primer mix had 60 Vbeta and 13 Jbeta primers. This table comes from immunoSEQ multiplex PCR, and its TCRdb copy is limited to in-frame clones, with some not included. The table records 60,000 to 75,000 clones, more than 80% of them present only once. The clonotype was recovered from a woman in her 30s in good health and CMV-seropositive. The chain joins TRBV28 to TRBJ1-4; D not certain. The material sequenced was PBMCs. The CDR3 sequence: CASREGGEEKLFF. CDR3 nucleotide sequence: TGTGCCAGCAGGGAAGGCGGTGAGGAAAAACTGTTTTTT.